These T cell receptor beta chains were read from a single sample in a study of T cells after posttransplantation cyclophosphamide. TCRdb's copy holds only in-frame clones and misses some; the assay was immunoSEQ multiplex PCR. The table lists some 18,000 clones, approximately 90% of them singletons. Specimen: PBMCs, collected after allogeneic stem cell transplant with posttransplant cyclophosphamide. The receptor set was obtained from a female patient between 35 and 55 years old who received an allogeneic stem cell transplant from a related donor, was CMV-positive, and had no GVHD. Part of the T cells may come from the graft donor. Both conserved end residues are part of each CDR3. A D gene is named only where the DNA matches it firmly. A clone size is listed for some rows: how often the clone was seen (once, few, many), or a class if it is expanded.

CDR3	DNA	D	V	J	size
CASSLERVGRNEQFF	TGTGCCAGCAGCTTAGAGCGGGTGGGGAGGAATGAGCAGTTCTTC	-	TRBV7-6	TRBJ2-1	-
CASSLALTSGSSGEQYF	TGTGCCAGCAGCTTGGCCCTGACTAGCGGGTCCTCGGGGGAGCAGTACTTC	TRBD2	TRBV5-4	TRBJ2-7	-
CASSPWNTEAFF	TGTGCCAGCAGCCCTTGGAACACTGAAGCTTTCTTT	-	TRBV9	TRBJ1-1	-
CASSDSTNSNTEAFF	TGTGCCAGCAGCGACTCGACAAACTCGAACACTGAAGCTTTCTTT	-	TRBV9	TRBJ1-1	-
CASSLTRDRSYEQYF	TGTGCCAGTAGTCTTACCCGGGACAGGTCATACGAGCAGTACTTC	TRBD1	TRBV19	TRBJ2-7	-
CATSRSRREGLNEQYF	TGTGCCACCAGCAGATCTCGTCGGGAGGGCCTCAACGAGCAGTACTTC	TRBD2	TRBV15	TRBJ2-7	-
CASSGIAGAADTQYF	TGTGCCAGCAGCGGAATAGCGGGAGCAGCAGATACGCAGTATTTT	TRBD2	TRBV7-6	TRBJ2-3	-
CASSYRQGYGYTF	TGTGCCAGCAGTTACAGGCAGGGGTATGGCTACACCTTC	-	TRBV6-5	TRBJ1-2	-
CASSSQQGAGTDTQYF	TGTGCCAGCAGTTCCCAACAGGGGGCGGGCACAGATACGCAGTATTTT	TRBD1	TRBV28	TRBJ2-3	once
CASSLRASGRQETQYF	TGTGCCAGCAGCTTAAGGGCTAGCGGGAGGCAAGAGACCCAGTACTTC	TRBD2	TRBV7-9	TRBJ2-5	-
CATSGRAGTDTQYF	TGTGCCACTTCCGGGAGGGCCGGCACAGATACGCAGTATTTT	TRBD2	TRBV7-9	TRBJ2-3	-
CASRPGQGAANEKLFF	TGTGCCAGCAGACCCGGACAGGGGGCGGCTAATGAAAAACTGTTTTTT	TRBD1	TRBV5-8	TRBJ1-4	few
CASSPQGTSGRASYNEQFF	TGCGCCAGCAGCCCACAAGGGACTAGCGGGAGGGCCTCCTACAATGAGCAGTTCTTC	TRBD2	TRBV5-1	TRBJ2-1	-
CASSFLGQGANLRTEAFF	TGTGCCAGCAGCTTTCTAGGACAGGGGGCGAATTTGAGAACTGAAGCTTTCTTT	TRBD1	TRBV5-5	TRBJ1-1	-
CASSLGQGARWNEQFF	TGCGCCAGCAGCCTGGGACAGGGGGCGCGATGGAATGAGCAGTTCTTC	TRBD1	TRBV5-1	TRBJ2-1	-
CASSLRLDGTSHEQFF	TGCGCCAGCAGCCTACGACTGGACGGGACTAGCCATGAGCAGTTCTTC	TRBD2	TRBV4-1	TRBJ2-1	-
CASSLGQGAGETQYF	TGCGCCAGCAGCTTGGGCCAGGGGGCGGGAGAGACCCAGTACTTC	TRBD1	TRBV5-1	TRBJ2-5	-
CASSSLLGTSGRFLSYEQYF	TGTGCCAGCAGTTCCCTTCTAGGGACTAGCGGGAGGTTCCTGTCCTACGAGCAGTACTTC	TRBD2	TRBV28	TRBJ2-7	-
CAQPGGRQFF	TGTGCCCAACCGGGAGGGAGGCAGTTCTTC	TRBD2	TRBV30	TRBJ2-1	-
CASSLTRDYEQYF	TGTGCCAGCAGCTTAACCAGGGACTACGAGCAGTACTTC	-	TRBV7-3	TRBJ2-7	-
CASRRLSEQFF	TGTGCCAGCCGTCGGTTGAGTGAGCAGTTCTTC	-	TRBV6-5	TRBJ2-1	-
CASSLGGGQGGYGYTF	TGTGCCAGCAGCTTAGGGGGGGGACAGGGAGGCTATGGCTACACCTTC	TRBD1	TRBV7-2	TRBJ1-2	-
CASRTHQDIQYF	TGTGCCAGTAGGACTCACCAAGACATTCAGTACTTC	-	TRBV19	TRBJ2-4	few
CATPIRELDAGELFF	TGTGCCACACCCATTCGGGAACTAGATGCCGGGGAGCTGTTTTTT	-	TRBV21-1	TRBJ2-2	-
CASSEQGVTDTQYF	TGTGCCAGCAGTGAACAGGGGGTGACAGATACGCAGTATTTT	TRBD1	TRBV2	TRBJ2-3	-
CASSLYVQGVPSYEQYF	TGCGCCAGCAGCTTGTATGTACAGGGGGTTCCCTCCTACGAGCAGTACTTC	TRBD1	TRBV5-1	TRBJ2-7	-
CASSEGTGGNTIYF	TGTGCCAGCAGTGAGGGGACAGGGGGAAACACCATATATTTT	TRBD1	TRBV2	TRBJ1-3	few
CASSVDSGRLNEQFF	TGTGCCAGCAGCGTAGATAGCGGGAGGCTCAATGAGCAGTTCTTC	TRBD2	TRBV9	TRBJ2-1	-
CASSQDWDRLNTEAFF	TGCGCCAGCAGCCAAGACTGGGACAGATTGAACACTGAAGCTTTCTTT	TRBD1	TRBV4-1	TRBJ1-1	few
CSALTGNEQFF	TGCAGCGCCCTCACAGGGAATGAGCAGTTCTTC	-	TRBV29-1	TRBJ2-1	-
CASSSRTGNTEAFF	TGCGCCAGCAGCAGCCGGACAGGGAACACTGAAGCTTTCTTT	TRBD1	TRBV5-1	TRBJ1-1	-